This TCR beta chain is drawn from a study of blood T cell repertoires in COVID-19. Study overall: Acute and convalescent COVID-19 specimens originated in the United States, Italy and Spain.

V dropped 3 bases and J dropped 1 base, with 6 bases sitting between them. This CDR3 contains 13 residues. CDR1 WNHNN and CDR2 SYGVQD come from the germline V gene (reference sequence). Some clones are missing from TCRdb's copy, which holds only in-frame ones; the method was immunoSEQ multiplex PCR. The profile covers over 85,000 clones, with about 88% appearing a single time and roughly 6.5% taken by the ten largest. Sequencing was performed on peripheral blood. The clonotype comes from a man aged 60-69 years with acute or convalescent COVID-19. This sequence joins TRBV10-1 and TRBJ1-1; D is ambiguous. As DNA, the CDR3 is TGCGCCAGCAGTGAATCCGGGAACACTGAAGCTTTCTTT. This encodes CASSESGNTEAFF.